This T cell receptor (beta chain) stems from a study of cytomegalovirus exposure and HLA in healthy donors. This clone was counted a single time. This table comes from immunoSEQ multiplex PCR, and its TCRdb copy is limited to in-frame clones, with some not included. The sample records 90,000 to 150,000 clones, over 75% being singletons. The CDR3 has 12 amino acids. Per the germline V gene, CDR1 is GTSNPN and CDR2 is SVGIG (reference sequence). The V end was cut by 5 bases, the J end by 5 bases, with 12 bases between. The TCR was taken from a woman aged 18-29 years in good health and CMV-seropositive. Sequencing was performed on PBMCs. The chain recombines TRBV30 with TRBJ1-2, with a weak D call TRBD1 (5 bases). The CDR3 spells CAWVMQGYGYTF. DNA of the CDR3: TGTGCCTGGGTTATGCAGGGATATGGCTACACCTTC.